The text below deals with one T cell receptor (beta chain). Its antigen is as yet unknown. The V gene lost 4 bases and the J gene lost 1 base, with 7 bases spanning the gap. CDR3 length: 14 amino acids. Per germline, CDR1 MNHEY and CDR2 SMNVEV (reference sequence). The data are from a study of OX40 agonist ivuxolimab in advanced cancers. Background on the study: Patients treated during dose escalation were battling hepatocellular carcinoma, melanoma, renal cell or head and neck cancer. Study outcomes and limitations: Dose levels from 0.1 to 3.0 mg/kg saw CD4+ and CD8+ blood T cells expand clonally by week 6. Patients with a partial response at 0.1-3.0 mg/kg had among the lowest clonal expansion.

The table came from immunoSEQ multiplex PCR; TCRdb's copy has only in-frame clones and leaves some out. The top ten clones hold approximately 0.6% of a sample with over 35,000 clones, approximately 88% of them seen once. Sequenced here: CD4+ or CD8+ T cells sorted from blood, sampled in a trial of the OX40 agonist ivuxolimab. The sequence came from an adult with an advanced solid tumor such as melanoma, head and neck, liver or kidney cancer. The chain has TRBV27 and TRBJ1-4; D is undetermined. The CDR3 DNA reads as TGTGCCAGCAGTTGGCGCGGAACTAATGAAAAACTGTTTTTT. Its protein is CASSWRGTNEKLFF.